This T cell receptor (beta chain) is from a study of neurological immune-mediated disorders. TCRdb recomputed calls from the 5' RACE reads with MiXCR, one row per CDR3 protein. The table lists just over 30,000 distinct CDR3 sequences, under 6% of them singletons, with around 1.9% in the top ten. In its sample, this clonotype was seen a few times. Sequencing used CD4+ T cells from blood. The clonotype was recovered from a woman in her 50s in good health.

CDR3 sequence reads: CASSPSGNQPQHF. For the CDR3, the DNA is TGTGCCAGCTCACCATCCGGCAATCAGCCCCAGCATTTT. The chain carries TRBV18 and TRBJ1-5; D is ambiguous. The CDR3 consists of 13 residues. V was shortened by 2 bases and J by 2 bases, with 4 bases between the two germline ends. The germline gives CDR1 KGHSH, CDR2 LQKENI.